These T cell receptor beta chains were read from a single sample in a study of T cells after yellow fever vaccination. In TCRdb, the 5' RACE reads were re-called with MiXCR into one record per CDR3 protein. This table has over 200,000 distinct CDR3 sequences, roughly 6.2% appearing once. Material: CD4+ T cells sorted from PBMCs, obtained on the day of the yellow fever booster vaccination. The receptors shown here come from a man younger than 45 who received the YFV17D yellow fever vaccine. Each CDR3 is given with its conserved first and last residue. The order of the fields is clone size, J gene, D gene, V gene, CDR3 protein, CDR3 DNA. D genes are given only for firm matches. Clone size appears in some rows only: once, few, many, or a class for an expanded clone.

- TRBJ2-5 TRBD2 TRBV5-1 CASSFVLAGVGETQYF TGCGCCAGCAGCTTCGTACTAGCGGGAGTTGGGGAGACCCAGTACTTC
few TRBJ2-5 TRBD1 TRBV7-2 CASSSRDRKETQYF TGTGCCAGCAGCTCCCGGGACAGGAAAGAGACCCAGTACTTC
many TRBJ2-1 - TRBV7-2 CASSFGHLSYNEQFF TGTGCCAGCAGCTTTGGGCACCTGTCCTACAATGAGCAGTTCTTC
few TRBJ1-2 - TRBV7-9 CASSNSPGRQGYTF TGTGCCAGCAGCAACTCACCGGGGCGTCAGGGCTACACCTTC
many TRBJ2-7 TRBD2 TRBV7-2 CASSFGSGGAGEQYF TGTGCCAGCAGCTTCGGGTCGGGAGGGGCGGGGGAGCAGTACTTC
- TRBJ2-7 TRBD2 TRBV20-1 CSARDPGLDGGYEQYF TGCAGTGCTAGAGATCCGGGACTAGATGGAGGATACGAGCAGTACTTC
- TRBJ1-1 TRBD1 TRBV20-1 CSAPLYYRGLNEAFF TGCAGTGCCCCACTCTATTACAGGGGGCTTAATGAAGCTTTCTTT
- TRBJ1-1 - TRBV28 CASSFGRNVNTEAFF TGTGCCAGCAGTTTCGGAAGGAATGTGAACACTGAAGCTTTCTTT
- TRBJ1-4 - TRBV5-6 CASSPGASEKLFF TGTGCCAGCAGCCCGGGAGCCTCCGAAAAACTGTTTTTT
many TRBJ2-1 - TRBV20-1 CSATNKRVSYNEQFF TGCAGTGCTACAAATAAGCGGGTCTCCTACAATGAGCAGTTCTTC
many TRBJ2-3 - TRBV6-5 CASSYPNRGGDTQYF TGTGCCAGCAGTTACCCTAACAGGGGAGGAGATACGCAGTATTTT
- TRBJ2-3 - TRBV19 CASSSRTASGTDTQYF TGTGCCAGTAGTTCCCGGACAGCCTCGGGCACAGATACGCAGTATTTT
- TRBJ2-2 - TRBV6-4 CASSVGVSAGELFF TGTGCCAGCAGTGTGGGAGTCTCCGCCGGGGAGCTGTTTTTT
few TRBJ1-2 - TRBV20-1 CSASVQKGYTF TGCAGTGCTAGTGTCCAGAAAGGCTACACCTTC
many TRBJ1-1 TRBD1 TRBV20-1 CRVDRGPNTEAFF TGCAGGGTAGACAGGGGACCGAACACTGAAGCTTTCTTT
- TRBJ2-1 - TRBV20-1 CSATAQRGLNEQFF TGCAGTGCTACTGCCCAGAGAGGACTCAATGAGCAGTTCTTC
many TRBJ2-1 - TRBV7-3 CASSTSSYNEQFF TGTGCCAGCAGCACAAGCTCCTACAATGAGCAGTTCTTC
few TRBJ2-5 TRBD2 TRBV20-1 CSAHGTRKVETQYF TGCAGTGCCCACGGGACTAGGAAGGTTGAGACCCAGTACTTC
many TRBJ2-3 - TRBV7-2 CASSFGGAGTQYF TGTGCCAGCAGCTTTGGCGGCGCAGGGACGCAGTATTTT
many TRBJ1-4 - TRBV12-3/TRBV12-4 CASKGQKLFF TGTGCCAGCAAGGGACAAAAACTGTTTTTT
many TRBJ2-7 - TRBV12-3/TRBV12-4 CASSLAPGEQYF TGTGCCAGCAGTTTGGCCCCGGGCGAGCAGTACTTC
many TRBJ2-3 TRBD1 TRBV5-1 CASSLESQGAVRRYF TGCGCCAGCAGCTTGGAGTCCCAGGGGGCCGTGCGTCGGTATTTT
many TRBJ2-2 - TRBV4-3 CASSQDGGLNTGELFF TGCGCCAGCAGCCAAGACGGCGGGTTGAACACCGGGGAGCTGTTTTTT
- TRBJ1-1 - TRBV4-3 CASSQDEGIGEAFF TGCGCCAGCAGCCAAGATGAAGGTATCGGTGAAGCTTTCTTT
many TRBJ2-3 - TRBV28 CASSSGDDTQYF TGTGCCAGCAGTTCGGGGGACGATACGCAGTATTTT
many TRBJ2-1 TRBD2 TRBV7-9 CASSPGLAGLNEQFF TGTGCCAGCAGCCCAGGACTAGCGGGACTCAATGAGCAGTTCTTC
few TRBJ2-2 TRBD1 TRBV4-3 CASSRRGQGFNTGELFF TGCGCCAGCAGCCGGAGGGGACAGGGCTTTAACACCGGGGAGCTGTTTTTT
many TRBJ2-5 - TRBV11-2 CASSLGFRAEDWMYQETQYF TGTGCCAGCAGCTTAGGGTTTCGGGCGGAAGACTGGATGTACCAAGAGACCCAGTACTTC
few TRBJ2-7 - TRBV21-1 CAKRDREEYEQYF TGTGCCAAGAGAGACAGGGAGGAATACGAGCAGTACTTC
many TRBJ2-3 - TRBV29-1 CSVLRTDTQYF TGCAGCGTTCTGCGCACAGATACGCAGTATTTT
few TRBJ2-7 - TRBV6-5 CATTRGPGSYEQYF TGTGCCACTACTCGCGGGCCTGGGTCCTACGAGCAGTACTTC
few TRBJ2-5 - TRBV20-1 CSATGLLVSETQYF TGCAGTGCTACGGGACTCCTCGTATCCGAGACCCAGTACTTC
- TRBJ2-5 - TRBV6-1 CASRGTAQETQYF TGTGCCAGCAGGGGAACGGCCCAGGAGACCCAGTACTTC
- TRBJ2-3 - TRBV18 CASSPRSGDTDTQYF TGTGCCAGCTCACCACGTTCGGGCGACACAGATACGCAGTATTTT
few TRBJ1-4 TRBD1 TRBV10-3 CAAPSTGTGNEKLFF TGTGCCGCTCCCTCGACCGGGACAGGGAATGAAAAACTGTTTTTT
few TRBJ1-5 TRBD1 TRBV5-5 CASRSGTVGNQPQHF TGTGCCAGCAGGTCCGGGACAGTGGGCAATCAGCCCCAGCATTTT
- TRBJ2-1 TRBD2 TRBV5-6 CASSLPSGRAPFF TGTGCCAGCAGCCTTCCTAGCGGGAGGGCCCCGTTCTTC
few TRBJ2-3 TRBD2 TRBV11-2 CASSLGTWSGTSGKDREYF TGTGCCAGCAGCTTAGGGACATGGAGCGGGACTAGCGGGAAAGACCGCGAGTATTTT
few TRBJ2-2 - TRBV20-1 CSARPGSTGELFF TGCAGTGCTAGACCCGGATCCACCGGGGAGCTGTTTTTT
few TRBJ2-7 - TRBV7-7 CASSFHSTHEQYF TGTGCCAGCAGCTTCCACTCCACCCACGAGCAGTACTTC
few TRBJ1-2 - TRBV7-3 CASSSDGVGGYTF TGTGCCAGCAGCTCTGATGGGGTTGGAGGCTACACCTTC
- TRBJ2-7 - TRBV20-1 CSVQEGSPYEQYF TGCAGTGTTCAAGAGGGGTCCCCCTACGAGCAGTACTTC
few TRBJ2-3 TRBD2 TRBV20-1 CSAREELAGDTQYF TGCAGTGCTAGAGAGGAATTAGCGGGAGATACGCAGTATTTT
few TRBJ2-7 - TRBV5-4 CASSLDRLAYEQYF TGTGCCAGCAGTCTCGACAGGCTAGCCTACGAGCAGTACTTC
- TRBJ2-5 - TRBV6-5 CASSYDGGPRGTQYF TGTGCCAGCAGTTACGACGGCGGGCCCCGGGGGACCCAGTACTTC
few TRBJ2-7 - TRBV7-2 CASSLEVGAYEQYF TGTGCCAGCAGCTTAGAGGTCGGGGCCTACGAGCAGTACTTC
few TRBJ2-7 TRBD2 TRBV12-3/TRBV12-4 CASRASGRAYEQYF TGTGCCAGCAGGGCTAGCGGGAGGGCCTACGAGCAGTACTTC
- TRBJ2-7 TRBD2 TRBV20-1 CSARGTTSGRTYEQYF TGCAGTGCTAGGGGTACTACTAGCGGGAGGACCTACGAGCAGTACTTC
few TRBJ1-4 TRBD1 TRBV5-4 CASSVTGINEKLFF TGTGCCAGCAGCGTGACAGGGATTAATGAAAAACTGTTTTTT